The entry below describes one TCR beta chain. Its specificity is unknown. Through a sample-barcoded 5' primer and a J-beta primer mix, a second PCR was run for roughly 7 to 12 cycles. MiXCR, applied by TCRdb to the 5' RACE reads, yields one record per CDR3 protein. The sample lists approximately 800,000 distinct CDR3 sequences; more than 45% were seen once. This entry belongs to a study of blood T cells in healthy people across ages. Study-wide findings and caveats: Significant beta diversity loss was already apparent by age approximately 37, declining roughly linearly. Long-lived donors had more naive CD4+ cells and higher diversity than aged donors.

Donors were systemically healthy Caucasian individuals from Russia aged roughly 6 to 100 years. The authors drew approximately 10 milliliters of peripheral blood from each donor. CDR3 length: 13 amino acids. In germline, CDR1 is SGHAT, CDR2 FQNNGV. Trimming removed 5 bases at V and 2 bases at J, with 8 bases between. The V gene is TRBV11-2, the J gene TRBJ2-3, with D unclear. Source material: blood. The receptor was isolated from a man aged 25 to 45 in good health. In nucleotides, the CDR3 is TGTGCCAGCAGCCAATGGATCACAGATACGCAGTATTTT. Translating it yields CASSQWITDTQYF.